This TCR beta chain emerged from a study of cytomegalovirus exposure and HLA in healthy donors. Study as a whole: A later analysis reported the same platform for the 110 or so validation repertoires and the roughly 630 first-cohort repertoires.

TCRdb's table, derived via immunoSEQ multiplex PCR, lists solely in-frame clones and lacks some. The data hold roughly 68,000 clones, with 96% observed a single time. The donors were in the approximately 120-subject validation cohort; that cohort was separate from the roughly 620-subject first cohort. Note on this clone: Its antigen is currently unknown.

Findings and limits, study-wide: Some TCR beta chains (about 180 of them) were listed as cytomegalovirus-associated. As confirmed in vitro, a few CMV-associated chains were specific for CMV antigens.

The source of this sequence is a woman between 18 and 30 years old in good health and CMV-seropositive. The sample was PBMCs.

CDR3 in amino acids: CASSLGDRGWNEQFF. The DNA of the CDR3 is TGTGCCAGCAGTCTCGGTGACAGGGGGTGGAATGAGCAGTTCTTC. The V call is TRBV6-5, the J call TRBJ2-1; 9 nucleotides match TRBD1. The germline V gene encodes CDR1 MNHEY and CDR2 SVGAGI. Trimming cost V 5 bases and J 7 bases; bases outside gene matches: 9. The CDR3 is 15 amino acids.